Given below is one T cell receptor beta chain in context. These data are taken from a study of shared clonotypes between healthy human individuals. The repertoire was sequenced with immunoSEQ multiplex PCR; TCRdb's copy has only in-frame clones and lacks some. The repertoire consists of hundreds of thousands of clones, with about 95% occurring once and the leading ten covering about 0.11%. The germline gives CDR1 MNHNS, CDR2 SASEGT. This CDR3 has 14 residues. Trimming removed 3 bases from V and 2 bases from J, with 11 bases in between. CD8 cells regarded as naive lacked CD45RO, were positively chosen for CCR7, and omitted terminally differentiated effector memory CD45RA+ cells.

The sample comprised naive CD8+ T cells sorted from blood. This receptor was identified in a woman aged 25 to 39 in good health. V usage is TRBV6-1 and J usage is TRBJ2-7, with D tentatively TRBD2 (6 bases). The CDR3 nucleotides read TGTGCCAGCAGTGATTTTGGGGGGACCTACGAGCAGTACTTC. This codes for CASSDFGGTYEQYF.